The T cell receptor (beta chain) under discussion was sequenced for a study of Ad26.COV2.S vaccination and SARS-CoV-2 variants. Study-wide context: Donor had been placed in the Ad26.COV2.S arm of the COV1001 trial.

The study's findings and limits: Spike-specific responses of CD8+ and CD4+ T cells were reported to display substantial breadth after vaccination.

This clone appeared once. Antigen specificity is unknown. Noted treatment: 15 to 20 received Ad26.COV2.S at low or high dose, single or two shots; 5 received placebo; per-sample allocation not given. It was on day 63 after the first vaccine or placebo injection that samples were taken. The study used a vaccine consisting of an Ad26 vector that expressed Wuhan-strain SARS-CoV-2 spike. There are 18 residues in the CDR3. The germline V gene encodes CDR1 SGHRS and CDR2 YFSETQ. V was pared by 2 bases and J by 0 bases, with 8 bases of the junction left unmatched. Clones were read by immunoSEQ multiplex PCR, and TCRdb kept only the in-frame ones, dropping some. Here the sample spans hundreds of thousands of clones, roughly 90% being singletons.

The rearrangement uses TRBV5-1 and TRBJ2-7; 13 bases are a match to TRBD2. Source: peripheral blood, taken in a trial of Ad26.COV2.S vaccine versus placebo. The clonotype comes from a person between 18 and 65 years old who received the Ad26.COV2.S COVID-19 vaccine or a placebo. For the CDR3, the DNA is TGCGCCAGCAGCTTCACTAGCGGGAGGGCCAGGAGCTCCTACGAGCAGTACTTC. Residues: CASSFTSGRARSSYEQYF.